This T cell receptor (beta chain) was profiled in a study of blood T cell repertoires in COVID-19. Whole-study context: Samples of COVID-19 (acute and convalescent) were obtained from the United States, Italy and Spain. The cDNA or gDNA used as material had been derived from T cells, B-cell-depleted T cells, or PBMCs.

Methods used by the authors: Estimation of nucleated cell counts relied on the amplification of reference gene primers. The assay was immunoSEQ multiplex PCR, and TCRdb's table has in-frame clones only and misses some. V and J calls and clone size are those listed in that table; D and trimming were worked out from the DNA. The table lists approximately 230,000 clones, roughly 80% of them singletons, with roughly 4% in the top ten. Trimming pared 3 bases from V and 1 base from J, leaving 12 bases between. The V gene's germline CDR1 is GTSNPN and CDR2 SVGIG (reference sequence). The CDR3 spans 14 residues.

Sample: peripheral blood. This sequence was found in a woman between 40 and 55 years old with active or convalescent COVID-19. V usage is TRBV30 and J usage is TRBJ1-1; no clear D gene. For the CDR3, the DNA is TGTGCCTGGAGAATCTCTCTACCGAACACTGAAGCTTTCTTT. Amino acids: CAWRISLPNTEAFF.